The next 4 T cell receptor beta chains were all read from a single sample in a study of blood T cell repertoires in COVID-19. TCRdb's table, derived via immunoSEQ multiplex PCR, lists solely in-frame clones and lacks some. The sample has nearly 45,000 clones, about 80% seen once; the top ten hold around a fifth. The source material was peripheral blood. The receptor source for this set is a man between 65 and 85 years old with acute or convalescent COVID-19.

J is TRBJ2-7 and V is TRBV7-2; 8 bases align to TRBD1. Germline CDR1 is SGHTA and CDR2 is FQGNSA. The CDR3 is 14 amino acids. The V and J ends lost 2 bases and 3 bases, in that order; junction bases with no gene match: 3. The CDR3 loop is CASSLRDRYYEQYF. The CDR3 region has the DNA TGTGCCAGCAGCTTACGGGACAGGTACTACGAGCAGTACTTC.

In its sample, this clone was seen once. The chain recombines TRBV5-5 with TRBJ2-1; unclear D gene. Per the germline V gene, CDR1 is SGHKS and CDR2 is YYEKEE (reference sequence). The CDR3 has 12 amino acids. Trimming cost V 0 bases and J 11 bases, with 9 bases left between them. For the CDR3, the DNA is TGTGCCAGCAGCTTGGGAGGAGAAAAGCAGTTCTTC. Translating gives CASSLGGEKQFF. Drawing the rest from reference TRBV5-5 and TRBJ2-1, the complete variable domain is DAGVTQSPTHLIKTRGQQVTLRCSPISGHKSVSWYQQVLGQGPQFIFQYYEKEERGRGNFPDRFSARQFPNYSSELNVNALLLGDSALYLCASSLGGEKQFFGPGTRLTVL.

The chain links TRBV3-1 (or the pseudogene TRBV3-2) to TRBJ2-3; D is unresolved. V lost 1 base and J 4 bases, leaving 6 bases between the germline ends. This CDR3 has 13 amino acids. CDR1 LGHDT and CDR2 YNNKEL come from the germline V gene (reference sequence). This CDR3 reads CASSQVAPDTQYF. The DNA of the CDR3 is TGTGCCAGCAGCCAAGTAGCACCAGATACGCAGTATTTT.

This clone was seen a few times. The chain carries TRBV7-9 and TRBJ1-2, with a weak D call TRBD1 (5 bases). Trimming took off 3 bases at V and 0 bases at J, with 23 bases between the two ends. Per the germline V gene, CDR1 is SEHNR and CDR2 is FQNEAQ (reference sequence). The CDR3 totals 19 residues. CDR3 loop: CASSFSGVRGRPSNYGYTF. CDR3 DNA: TGTGCCAGCAGCTTCTCTGGGGTTAGGGGTCGCCCTTCTAACTATGGCTACACCTTC. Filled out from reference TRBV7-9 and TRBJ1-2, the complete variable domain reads DTGVSQNPRHKITKRGQNVTFRCDPISEHNRLYWYRQTLGQGPEFLTYFQNEAQLEKSRLLSDRFSAERPKGSFSTLEIQRTEQGDSAMYLCASSFSGVRGRPSNYGYTFGSGTRLTVV.